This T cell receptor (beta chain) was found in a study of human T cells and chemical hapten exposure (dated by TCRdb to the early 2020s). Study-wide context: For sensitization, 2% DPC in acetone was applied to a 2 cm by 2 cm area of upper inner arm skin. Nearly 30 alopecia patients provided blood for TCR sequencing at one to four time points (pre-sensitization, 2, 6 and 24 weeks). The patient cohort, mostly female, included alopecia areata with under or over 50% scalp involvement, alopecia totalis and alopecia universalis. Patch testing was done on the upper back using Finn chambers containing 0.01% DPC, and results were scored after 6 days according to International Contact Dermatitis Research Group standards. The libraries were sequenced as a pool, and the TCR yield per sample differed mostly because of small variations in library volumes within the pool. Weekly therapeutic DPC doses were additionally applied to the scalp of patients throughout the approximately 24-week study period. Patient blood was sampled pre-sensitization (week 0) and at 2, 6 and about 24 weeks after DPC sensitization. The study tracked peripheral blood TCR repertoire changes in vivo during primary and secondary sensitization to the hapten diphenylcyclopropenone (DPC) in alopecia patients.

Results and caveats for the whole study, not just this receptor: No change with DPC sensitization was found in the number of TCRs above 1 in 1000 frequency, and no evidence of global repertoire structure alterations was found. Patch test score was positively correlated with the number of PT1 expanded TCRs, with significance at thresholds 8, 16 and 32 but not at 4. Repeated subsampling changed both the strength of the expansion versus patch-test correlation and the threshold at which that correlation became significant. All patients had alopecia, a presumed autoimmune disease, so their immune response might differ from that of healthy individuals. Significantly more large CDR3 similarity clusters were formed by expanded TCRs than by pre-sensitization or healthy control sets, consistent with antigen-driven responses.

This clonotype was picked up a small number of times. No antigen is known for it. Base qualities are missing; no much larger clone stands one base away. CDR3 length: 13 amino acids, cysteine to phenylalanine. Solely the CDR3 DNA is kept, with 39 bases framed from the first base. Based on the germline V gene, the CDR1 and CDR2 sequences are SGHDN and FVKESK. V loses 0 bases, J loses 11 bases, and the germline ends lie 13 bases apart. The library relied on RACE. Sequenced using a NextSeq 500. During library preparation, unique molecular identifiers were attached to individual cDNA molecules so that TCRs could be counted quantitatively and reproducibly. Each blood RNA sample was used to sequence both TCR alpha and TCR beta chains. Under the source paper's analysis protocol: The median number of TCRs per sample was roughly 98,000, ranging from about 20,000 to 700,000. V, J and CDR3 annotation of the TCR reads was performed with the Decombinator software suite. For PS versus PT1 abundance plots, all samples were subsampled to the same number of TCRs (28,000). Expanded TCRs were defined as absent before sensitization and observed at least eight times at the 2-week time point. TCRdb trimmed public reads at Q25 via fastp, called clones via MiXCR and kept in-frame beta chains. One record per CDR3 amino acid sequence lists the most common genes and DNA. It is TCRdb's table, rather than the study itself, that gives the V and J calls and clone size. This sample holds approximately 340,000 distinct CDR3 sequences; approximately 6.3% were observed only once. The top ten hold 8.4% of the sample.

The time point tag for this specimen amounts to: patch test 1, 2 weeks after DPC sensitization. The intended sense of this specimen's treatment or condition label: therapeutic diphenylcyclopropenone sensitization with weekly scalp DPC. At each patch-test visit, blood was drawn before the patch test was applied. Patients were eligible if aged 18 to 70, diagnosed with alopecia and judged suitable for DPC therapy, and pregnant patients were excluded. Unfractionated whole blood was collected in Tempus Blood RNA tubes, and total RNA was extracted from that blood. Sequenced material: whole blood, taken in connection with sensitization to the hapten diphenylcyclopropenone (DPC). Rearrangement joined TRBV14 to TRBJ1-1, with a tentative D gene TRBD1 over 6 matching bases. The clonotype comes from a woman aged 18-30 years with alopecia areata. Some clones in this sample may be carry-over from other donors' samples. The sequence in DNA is TGTGCCAGCAGCCAAGACCGACAGGTTCGCGCTTTCTTT. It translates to CASSQDRQVRAFF.